This T cell receptor beta chain was observed in a study of T cell repertoires in cytomegalovirus infection. Study details: Based on public TCR beta signatures, there were indications of CMV infection and of a matching HLA type. General study results and limits: The cumulative frequency of public TCR beta families identified carriers of CMV plus the relevant HLA. The ex vivo response showed dominance by HLA-C-restricted CMV-specific TCR beta clonotypes.

This CDR3 contains 13 residues. In germline, CDR1 is MDHEN, CDR2 SYDVKM. Trimming cost V 8 bases and J 5 bases, with 15 bases left between them. This clonotype was recorded a few times. The antigen remains unidentified. TCRdb called the reads again in MiXCR, with one record for every CDR3 protein. The sample consists of approximately 400,000 distinct CDR3 sequences, approximately 31% of them appearing once. Sequenced material: PBMCs. The chain couples TRBV28 to TRBJ1-2; D call uncertain. This sequence was found in a human donor in good health (CMV status not recorded). Some clones in this sample may be carry-over from other donors' samples. The CDR3 DNA is TGTGCCAGCGGAGAACCCCCGTTGTATGGCTACACCTTC. Translation gives CASGEPPLYGYTF.